The present TCR beta chain was sequenced within a study of OX40 agonist ivuxolimab in advanced cancers. Findings and limits, study-wide: On average, CD8+ T cells had more expanded clones than CD4+. At doses 0.1 to 3.0 mg/kg, CD4+ and CD8+ clones expanded.

Some clones are missing from TCRdb's copy, which holds only in-frame ones; the method was immunoSEQ multiplex PCR. The sample carries more than 50,000 clones, 75% to 85% recorded once. This clone was detected a few times. As yet, its antigen is unknown. Sequenced here: CD4+ or CD8+ T cells sorted from blood, sampled in a trial of the OX40 agonist ivuxolimab. The sequence was collected from an adult with an advanced solid tumor such as melanoma, head and neck, liver or kidney cancer.

The DNA for the CDR3 is TGTGCCAGCGGCCGTAGGGGGGCGTTGAACGAGCAGTACTTC. Translating it yields CASGRRGALNEQYF. The gene calls are TRBV28 and TRBJ2-7; tentatively, D is TRBD1 or TRBD2 (6 bases each). Between the trimmed V and J ends, which lost 8 bases and 5 bases, there was a span of 19 bases. Germline lookup yields CDR1 MDHEN and CDR2 SYDVKM. The CDR3 has 14 residues. The full variable domain, in which reference TRBV28 and TRBJ2-7 provide the parts outside the CDR3, is DVKVTQSSRYLVKRTGEKVFLECVQDMDHENMFWYRQDPGLGLRLIYFSYDVKMKEKGDIPEGYSVSREKKERFSLILESASTNQTSMYLCASGRRGALNEQYFGPGTRLTVT.